This record covers a single T cell receptor (beta chain). This clone was detected only once. There is no known antigen for this receptor. No clone much larger than this one lies a single base away; base qualities are absent. This sample is part of a study of cytomegalovirus exposure and HLA in healthy donors (dated 2017 in TCRdb). With respect to the entire study: In an earlier analysis of approximately 640 of the donors, 276 Gb of sequence data and 90 million to 120 million unique TCR beta sequences from roughly 190 million T cells were reported. An early release that covered roughly 600 HLA-typed donors contained 250 to 350 gigabases of sequencing data and 80 million or so unique TCR sequences. Of the 350 to 400 genotyped donors, over 70% fell in the genetic ancestry cluster associated with self-reported Caucasian donors. The study aimed to test whether signatures of past pathogen exposure could be identified by cataloging public T cell receptors. Using immunosequencing, the study profiled T cell repertoires from around 680 subjects and related those repertoires to cytomegalovirus serostatus. Along with the roughly 670-subject first cohort, a separate validation cohort of some 130 different subjects was used. To predict cytomegalovirus infection status, the study brought together high-throughput TCR immunosequencing, statistical association of individual TCRs with disease status, and machine learning. A later analysis re-analyzed previously published TCR beta repertoires from 600 to 850 donors and added high-resolution HLA genotyping to study TCR occurrence patterns. The later analysis used no new phenotypic data to find candidate immune exposures, relying instead on TCR beta sequences and their occurrence across donors. In an earlier analysis of more than 550 of the donors, high-throughput TCR beta sequencing was used to judge whether each TCR beta V gene segment behaved as functional or pseudogenic. Alongside the repertoire data, information on donor age, sex, ethnicity and CMV serostatus was compiled. A later genetic analysis took genome-wide SNP genotypes for about three fifths of the roughly 700 donors and used that subset as a discovery cohort. Every repertoire in the discovery cohort had been generated on one and the same sequencing platform. Both class I and class II loci were covered by HLA typing, at four-digit resolution. The number of donors typed differed by locus, with roughly 620-630 for A, B, C, DRB1 and DQB1, roughly 520 for DQA1, over 600 for DPA1, and some 440 for DPB1. A handful of DR-DQ haplotypes were handled as single units for association and clustering because linkage in the cohort was strong. On average, roughly 240,000 unique TCR beta nucleotide sequences were sequenced per donor among 300 to 500 genotyped donors of the cohort, with roughly 19% of those sequences being non-productive. Summary of the overall study and its limitations: In a later analysis, TCR association rates were found to vary across HLA loci, with the most associated TCRs seen for DRB1 alleles and the fewest for HLA-C alleles. A later genetic analysis reported fewer N-insertions in productive TCRs among donors in an Asian-associated ancestry cluster than the approximately 670-donor mean. Some IMGT-functional V segments, including TRBV6-2 and TRBV6-3, could not be distinguished by the 87-base-pair reads and were therefore excluded. A further reported finding was that TCR beta sequences accurately predicted the HLA-A and HLA-B alleles for most subjects in the first cohort. An association between a missense DCLRE1C variant and V-gene and J-gene trimming of TCR beta chains was found in a later genetic analysis and replicated in an independent cohort. The sequencing pipeline was judged likely to have produced a cluster of highly shared sequence variants as a technical artifact. Most TCR sequences were seen in very few donors, while some public TCRs were found in many individuals. In an earlier analysis of approximately 590 of the donors, most TCR beta V segments were observed in productive rearrangements about 87% or about 30% of the time, broadly matching IMGT annotations. Most CMV-associated TCR beta chains appeared to be HLA-restricted in a later analysis, and the HLA associations seemed to be driven largely by CMV exposure. A later analysis found that HLA-associated TCR beta chains were more clonally expanded and had lower generation probabilities than equally common non-associated chains. Three of the identified cytomegalovirus-associated TCR beta chains were confirmed in vitro to be specific for cytomegalovirus antigens. The only immune exposure information available for the cohort was CMV serostatus. Sequencing depth was assumed to be roughly uniform across donors in the presence/absence analyses, though that assumption may not hold. According to a later analysis, parvovirus B19, influenza, CMV and Epstein-Barr virus appeared linked to several top co-occurrence clusters. The study gave a list of around 170 TCR beta chains associated with cytomegalovirus. Because counts were too low, 15 to 20 rarely observed V segments, including chromosome 9 orphons, were excluded from the earlier analysis of under 650 of the donors. Cytomegalovirus status was reported to be diagnosed by the classifier with high specificity and sensitivity in both the original and validation cohorts. Strong co-occurrence of HLA alleles, especially DR and DQ, made assigning TCR associations to individual alleles difficult. HLA typing was unavailable for some donors at each locus, so association tests used only the typed subset. The authors suggested that the approach could potentially be generalized to other disease states and immunological phenotypes. In this cohort, only TCR beta chains were sequenced, and detectable features were limited by the absence of alpha or paired-chain data. At a false discovery rate of 0.05, a later analysis linked roughly 17,000 TCR beta sequences to specific HLA alleles. Linkage disequilibrium might explain the correlated functional status among segregating V segments, but an unknown experimental factor could not be ruled out.

The germline V gene (reference sequence) provides CDR1 MNHEY and CDR2 SMNVEV. Trimming leaves V shorter by 6 bases and J shorter by 3 bases, with the junction holding 10 bases beyond the gene matches. The CDR3 runs 16 residues from the cysteine to the phenylalanine. Of all the DNA, just the CDR3 is kept, 48 bases in frame from base 1. Libraries were constructed by the immunoSEQ multiplex PCR assay. The multiplex PCR relied on a mix of 60 forward primers for TCR Vbeta segments and 13 reverse primers for TCR Jbeta segments. A multiplex PCR assay on genomic DNA amplified the CDR3 region of rearranged TCR beta genes. The Illumina HiSeq System was used to sequence the amplified TCR beta libraries as 87-base-pair reads. Per the source publication's procedure: Across the 500 to 850 repertoires, a later analysis counted around 80 million unique TCR beta chains, around 10 million of which were shared by at least two donors. Raw reads were error-corrected and collapsed into unique sequences by a nearest-neighbor algorithm in which closely related sequences were merged to remove PCR and sequencing errors. V, D and J gene segments were assigned by aligning CDR3 sequences to IMGT reference sequences. For a sequence to be retained, a match of at least six nucleotides to both a V gene segment and a J gene segment was required. A rearrangement was called productive if the CDR3 had no stop codons and remained in frame with V and J, and every other rearrangement was called non-productive. Following IMGT convention, CDR3 was defined as the stretch from the second conserved V-encoded cysteine up to the conserved J-encoded phenylalanine. In an earlier analysis of just under 600 of the donors, sequences lacking an unambiguous match to a single V gene segment were excluded. An earlier analysis of some 500 of the donors classified V segments as functional when productive rearrangements were above 56.7% and as segregating when the standard deviation between donors was above 5%. A statistical classification framework was built for diagnosing cytomegalovirus status from the catalog of TCR beta chain sequences. A later analysis assigned V and J genes by comparing TCR nucleotide sequences with IMGT/GENE-DB human TR gene sequences. Using the TCRdist pipeline, a later analysis assigned CDR3 sequences along with most-parsimonious VDJ recombination scenarios. In a later analysis, each TCR beta chain was defined by its CDR3 amino acid sequence together with its V-gene family, and reads lacking a unique V-gene family were excluded. As a way to deal with suspected cross-contamination and a sequencing artifact, a later analysis dropped roughly 620 nucleotide sequences that were highly shared and had low generation probability. For each public chain, a later analysis derived a clonal expansion index from normalized ranks of inferred template counts within each repertoire. A later analysis computed generation probabilities with a VDJ recombination model fitted to out-of-frame rearrangements, and checked the results against IGoR. In a later analysis, hypergeometric tests were used to score TCR-TCR, TCR-HLA and TCR-CMV co-occurrence, with a repertoire-size bias correction applied to TCR pairs. In a later analysis, false discovery rates were estimated by permuting HLA or CMV assignments 20 times. In a later analysis, co-occurring TCRs were grouped using DBSCAN, with TCRdist sequence similarity added in when clustering inside HLA-allele-positive subsets. Co-occurrence clustering excluded repertoires with fewer than 30,000 or more than 120,000 public chains, plus five with anomalous nucleotide sharing. TCRdb retrieved this table from immuneACCESS and kept in-frame rearrangements only. Not all clones are present; in checked studies, unresolved V genes account for under half, and no reason is known for the remainder. V, J and clone size derive from that table, while D and trimming were established from the DNA sequence. The sample contains 95,000 to 150,000 clones, roughly 82% of them found a single time. The ten most abundant clones make up approximately 3.7% of the sample.

The cohort consisted of some 730 healthy bone marrow donors. Cohort members were all nominally healthy when sampled, although unrecorded immune exposures were likely present. Of the 690 or so cohort members, about 280 had positive CMV serostatus and around 350 had negative CMV serostatus, and CMV serostatus was not recorded for the donor. Every donor gave a peripheral blood sample, and the peripheral blood mononuclear cells from that sample were used for TCR beta sequencing. Genomic DNA was extracted from the blood cell samples with the Qiagen DNeasy Blood Extraction Kit. This sequence uses TRBV27 and TRBJ1-5; 8 central nucleotides agree with TRBD1. The receptor comes from a human donor in good health. The specimen sequenced was PBMCs. The nucleotide sequence reads as follows: TGTGCCAGCAGACCATTGTCGACAGGGGACAATCAGCCCCAGCATTTT. Its amino acids are CASRPLSTGDNQPQHF.